Below, one T cell receptor beta chain is given with its context. Its antigen remains unidentified. This entry belongs to a study of cytomegalovirus exposure and HLA in healthy donors. Overall study findings and caveats: Sequencing depth roughly uniform across donors was assumed in presence/absence analyses. TCR beta V segments were, for the most part, productive about 87% or about 30% of the time in an earlier analysis.

The PCR ran on 60 Vbeta and 13 Jbeta primers. Profiling relied on immunoSEQ multiplex PCR, and the TCRdb table lists in-frame clones only, not all of them. The table lists about 140,000 clones, 70% to 85% of them singletons. After removal of 2 bases from V and 10 bases from J, the junction contained 5 bases not matched to a gene. This CDR3 is built from 14 residues. Germline CDR1 is KGHSH and CDR2 is LQKENI. The study sampled nominally healthy donors, though unrecorded immune exposures were likely. The rearrangement joins TRBV18 to TRBJ2-1; the match to TRBD2 covers 10 bases. This clonotype was obtained from a woman in her 40s in good health and CMV-seronegative. Material: PBMCs. CDR3 bases: TGTGCCAGCTCACCAGCTAGCGGGAGTGGCGAGCAGTTCTTC. Protein: CASSPASGSGEQFF.